The sequence of this T cell receptor (beta chain) was determined in a study of blood T cell repertoires in COVID-19. The assay was immunoSEQ multiplex PCR, and TCRdb's table has in-frame clones only and misses some. The table records some 290,000 clones, around four fifths of them present only once. This sequence originates from a man in his sixties who had recovered from COVID-19. Sequencing used peripheral blood.

The CDR3 DNA sequence: TGTGCCAGCAGCCGTAACAGGGGCTACGAGACCCAGTACTTC. Translating it yields CASSRNRGYETQYF. V and J are TRBV11-2 and TRBJ2-5; 7 bases align to TRBD1. After removal of 5 bases from V and 5 bases from J, the junction contained 8 bases not matched to a gene. The length of the CDR3 is 14 residues. Germline CDR1 reads SGHAT; CDR2 reads FQNNGV.